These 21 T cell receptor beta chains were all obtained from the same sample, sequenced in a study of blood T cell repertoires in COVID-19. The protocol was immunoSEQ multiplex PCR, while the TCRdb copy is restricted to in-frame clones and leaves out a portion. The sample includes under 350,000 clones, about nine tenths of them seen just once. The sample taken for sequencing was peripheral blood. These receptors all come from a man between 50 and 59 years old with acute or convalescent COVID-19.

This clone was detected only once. The CDR3 loop reads CASSNRQGSSGANVLTF. CDR3 nucleotide sequence: TGTGCCAGTAGTAATCGGCAGGGTAGCTCTGGGGCCAACGTCCTGACTTTC. This chain uses TRBV19 with TRBJ2-6; maybe TRBD1 (5 bases). The germline CDR1 and CDR2 sequences are LNHDA and SQIVND (reference sequence). CDR3 length: 17 residues. Trimming shortened V by 4 bases and J by 0 bases, and 13 bases separated the two germline ends.

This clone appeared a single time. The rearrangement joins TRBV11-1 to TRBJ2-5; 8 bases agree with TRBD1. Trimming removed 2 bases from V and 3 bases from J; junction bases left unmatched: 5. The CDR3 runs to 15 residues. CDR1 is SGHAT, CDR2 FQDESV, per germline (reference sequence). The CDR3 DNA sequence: TGTGCCAGCAGCTTAACGTCAGGGGGCGAAGAGACCCAGTACTTC. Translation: CASSLTSGGEETQYF.

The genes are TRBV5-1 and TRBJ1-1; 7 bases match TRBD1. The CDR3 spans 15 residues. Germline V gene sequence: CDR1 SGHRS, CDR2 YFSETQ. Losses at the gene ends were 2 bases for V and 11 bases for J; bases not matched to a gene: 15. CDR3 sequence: CASSFRGQRDIGAFF. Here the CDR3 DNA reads TGCGCCAGCAGCTTTCGGGGACAGAGGGATATAGGGGCTTTCTTT.

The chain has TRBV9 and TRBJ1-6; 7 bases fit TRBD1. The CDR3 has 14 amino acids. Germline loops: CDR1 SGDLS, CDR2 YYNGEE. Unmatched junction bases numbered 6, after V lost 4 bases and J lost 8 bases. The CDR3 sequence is CASSPGQPDSPLHF. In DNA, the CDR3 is TGTGCCAGCAGCCCGGGACAGCCTGATTCACCCCTCCACTTT.

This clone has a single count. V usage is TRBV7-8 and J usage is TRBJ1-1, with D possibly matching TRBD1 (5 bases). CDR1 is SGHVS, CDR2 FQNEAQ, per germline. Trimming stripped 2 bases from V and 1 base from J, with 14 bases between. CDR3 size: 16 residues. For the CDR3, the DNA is TGTGCCAGCAGCTTAATTCCCCTAGGGGCGAACACTGAAGCTTTCTTT. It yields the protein CASSLIPLGANTEAFF. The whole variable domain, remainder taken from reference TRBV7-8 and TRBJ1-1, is GAGVSQSPRYKVAKRGQDVALRCDPISGHVSLFWYQQALGQGPEFLTYFQNEAQLDKSGLPSDRFFAERPEGSVSTLKIQRTQQEDSAVYLCASSLIPLGANTEAFFGQGTRLTVV.

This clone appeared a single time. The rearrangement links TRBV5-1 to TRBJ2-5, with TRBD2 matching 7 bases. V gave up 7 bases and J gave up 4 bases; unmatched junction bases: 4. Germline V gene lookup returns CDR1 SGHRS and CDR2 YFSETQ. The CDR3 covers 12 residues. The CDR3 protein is CASAPGGETQYF. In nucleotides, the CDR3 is TGCGCCAGCGCTCCGGGGGGAGAGACCCAGTACTTC.

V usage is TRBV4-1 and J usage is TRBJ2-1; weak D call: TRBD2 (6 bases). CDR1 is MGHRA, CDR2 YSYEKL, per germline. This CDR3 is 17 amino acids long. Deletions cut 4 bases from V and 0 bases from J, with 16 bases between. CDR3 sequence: CASSRGGGVGSYNEQFF. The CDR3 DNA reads TGCGCCAGCAGCCGCGGAGGCGGGGTGGGCTCCTACAATGAGCAGTTCTTC.

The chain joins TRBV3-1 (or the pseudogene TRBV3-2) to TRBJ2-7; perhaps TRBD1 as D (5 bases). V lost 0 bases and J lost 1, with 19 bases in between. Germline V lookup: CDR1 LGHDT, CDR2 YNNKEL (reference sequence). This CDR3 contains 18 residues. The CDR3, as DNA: TGTGCCAGCAGCCAAGATTTTGGCCGGACATACCAATCCTACGAGCAGTACTTC. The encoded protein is CASSQDFGRTYQSYEQYF.

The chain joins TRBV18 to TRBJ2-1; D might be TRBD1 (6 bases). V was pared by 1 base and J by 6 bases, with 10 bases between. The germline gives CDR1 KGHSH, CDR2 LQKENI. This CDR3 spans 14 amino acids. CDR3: CASSPLQGSNEQFF. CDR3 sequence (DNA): TGTGCCAGCTCACCACTCCAGGGGAGCAATGAGCAGTTCTTC.

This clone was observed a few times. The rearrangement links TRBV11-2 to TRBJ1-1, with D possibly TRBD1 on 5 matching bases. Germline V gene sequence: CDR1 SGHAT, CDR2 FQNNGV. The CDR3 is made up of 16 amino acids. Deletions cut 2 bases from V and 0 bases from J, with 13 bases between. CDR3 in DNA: TGTGCCAGCAGCTTACCGAGGGACTTCATGAACACTGAAGCTTTCTTT. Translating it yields CASSLPRDFMNTEAFF. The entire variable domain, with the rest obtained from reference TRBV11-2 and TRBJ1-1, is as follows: EAGVAQSPRYKIIEKRQSVAFWCNPISGHATLYWYQQILGQGPKLLIQFQNNGVVDDSQLPKDRFSAERLKGVDSTLKIQPAKLEDSAVYLCASSLPRDFMNTEAFFGQGTRLTVV.

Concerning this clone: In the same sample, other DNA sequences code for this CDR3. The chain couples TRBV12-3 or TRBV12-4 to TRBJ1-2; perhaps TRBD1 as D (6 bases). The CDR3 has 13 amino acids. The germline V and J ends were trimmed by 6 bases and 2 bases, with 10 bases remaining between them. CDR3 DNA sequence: TGTGCCAGCAGCCCAGGACAGAACTATGGCTACACCTTC. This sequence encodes CASSPGQNYGYTF.

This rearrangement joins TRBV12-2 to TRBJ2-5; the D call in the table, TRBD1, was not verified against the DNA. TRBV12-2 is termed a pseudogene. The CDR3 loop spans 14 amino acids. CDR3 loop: CASRSTYRVETQYF. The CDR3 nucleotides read TGTGCAAGTCGCTCCACATACAGGGTAGAGACCCAGTACTTC.

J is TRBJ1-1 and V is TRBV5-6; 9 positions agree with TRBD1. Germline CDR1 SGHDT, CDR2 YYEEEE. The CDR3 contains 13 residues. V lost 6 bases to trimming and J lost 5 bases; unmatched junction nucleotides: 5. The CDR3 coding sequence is TGTGCCAGCACACAGGGGGCGCAAACTGAAGCTTTCTTT. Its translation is CASTQGAQTEAFF.

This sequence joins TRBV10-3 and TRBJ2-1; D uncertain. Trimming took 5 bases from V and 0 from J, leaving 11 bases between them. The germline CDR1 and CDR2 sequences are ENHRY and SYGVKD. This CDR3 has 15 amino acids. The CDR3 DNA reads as TGTGCCATCAGTCCGACGGAGAGCTCCTACAATGAGCAGTTCTTC. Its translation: CAISPTESSYNEQFF.

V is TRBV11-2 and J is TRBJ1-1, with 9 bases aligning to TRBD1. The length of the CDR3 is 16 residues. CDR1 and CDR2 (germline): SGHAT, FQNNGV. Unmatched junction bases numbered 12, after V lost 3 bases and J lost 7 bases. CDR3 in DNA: TGTGCCAGCAGCTTGGGACAGGGCCGACCCCGAGTTGAAGCTTTCTTT. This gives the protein CASSLGQGRPRVEAFF.

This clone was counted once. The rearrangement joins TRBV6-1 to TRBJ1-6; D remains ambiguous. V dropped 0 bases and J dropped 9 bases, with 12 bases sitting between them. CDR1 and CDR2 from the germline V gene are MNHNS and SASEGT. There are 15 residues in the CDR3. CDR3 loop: CASSEAGAGASPLHF. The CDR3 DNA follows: TGTGCCAGCAGTGAAGCAGGTGCGGGAGCTTCACCCCTCCACTTT.

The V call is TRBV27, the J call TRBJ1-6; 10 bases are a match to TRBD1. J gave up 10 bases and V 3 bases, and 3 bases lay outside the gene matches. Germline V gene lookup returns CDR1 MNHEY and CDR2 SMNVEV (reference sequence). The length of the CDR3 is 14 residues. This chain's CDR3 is CASSLGTGASPLHF. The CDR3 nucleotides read TGTGCCAGCAGTTTGGGGACAGGGGCCTCACCCCTCCACTTT.

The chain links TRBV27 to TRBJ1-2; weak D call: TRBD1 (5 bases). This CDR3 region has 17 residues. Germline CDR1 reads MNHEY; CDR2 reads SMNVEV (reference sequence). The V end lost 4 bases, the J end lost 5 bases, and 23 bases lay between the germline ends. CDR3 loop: CASSSPITHRIGYGYTF. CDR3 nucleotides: TGTGCCAGCAGTTCCCCTATAACCCACAGGATAGGGTATGGCTACACCTTC.

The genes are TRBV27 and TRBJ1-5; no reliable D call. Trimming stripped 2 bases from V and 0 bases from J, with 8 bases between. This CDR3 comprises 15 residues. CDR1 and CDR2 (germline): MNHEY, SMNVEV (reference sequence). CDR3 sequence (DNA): TGTGCCAGCAGTTTACGCGGGATTAGCAATCAGCCCCAGCATTTT. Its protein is CASSLRGISNQPQHF.

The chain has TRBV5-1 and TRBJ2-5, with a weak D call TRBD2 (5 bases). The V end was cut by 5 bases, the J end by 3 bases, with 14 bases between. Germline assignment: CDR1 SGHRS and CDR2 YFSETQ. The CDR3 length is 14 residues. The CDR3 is CASSPFPGEETQYF. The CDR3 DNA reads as TGCGCCAGCAGTCCCTTTCCCGGGGAAGAGACCCAGTACTTC.

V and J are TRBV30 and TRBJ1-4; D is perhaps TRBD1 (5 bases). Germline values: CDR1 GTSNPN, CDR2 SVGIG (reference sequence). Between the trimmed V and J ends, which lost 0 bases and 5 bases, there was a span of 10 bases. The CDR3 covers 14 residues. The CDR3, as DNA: TGTGCCTGGAGTGTGTTGGGGCGGAATGAAAAACTGTTTTTT. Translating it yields CAWSVLGRNEKLFF.